This T cell receptor (beta chain) came from a study of T cell responses to AZD1222 COVID-19 vaccine. Assay: immunoSEQ multiplex PCR; the TCRdb copy retains only in-frame clones and omits some. The data hold under 200,000 clones, with about 93% observed a single time. This clone has only one observation. CDR1 is MDHEN and CDR2 is SYDVKM in the germline V gene. With 6 bases clipped from V and 4 bases from J, the junction kept 6 bases outside the gene matches. The CDR3 runs to 14 residues. This chain uses TRBV28 with TRBJ1-2; 9 nucleotides match TRBD1. This TCR was recovered from an adult in good health. The starting material was peripheral blood, obtained on day 0 of AZD1222 vaccination. The CDR3 nucleotides read TGTGCCAGCAGGCCGGGACAGGGCTTCTATGGCTACACCTTC. This gives the protein CASRPGQGFYGYTF.